The text below deals with one T cell receptor beta chain. Its antigen is unidentified. The source of the sample is a study of shared clonotypes between healthy human individuals. Overall study findings and caveats: Sharing across a few donors was seen in 4% to 5% of naive CD4 clonotypes.

V was clipped by 1 base and J by 4 bases, with 11 bases between them. CDR1 SGHDT and CDR2 YYEEEE come from the germline V gene. This CDR3 is 14 amino acids long. Genomic DNA of each subset was evenly split across several immunoSEQ plates. Per the original data handling: With immunoSEQ giving junction-only sequences and no quality scores, filtering differed. Here immunoSEQ multiplex PCR was the method, and the copy in TCRdb shows in-frame clones only, minus some. The V and J calls and clone size are taken from that table; D and trimming were inferred from the DNA. The top ten clones hold less than 0.12% of a sample with some 600,000 clones, around 96% of them seen once. CD8 cells classed as naive were CD45RO-negative and positively selected for CCR7, excluding terminally differentiated effector memory CD45RA+ cells.

The sequence came from a woman between 25 and 40 years old in good health. Sequenced input: naive CD8+ T cells sorted from blood. The chain recombines TRBV5-6 with TRBJ1-2; the D is unclear. CDR3 sequence (DNA): TGTGCCAGCAGCTTGAAGCACACCAGCTATGGCTACACCTTC. Translated, it gives CASSLKHTSYGYTF.